A single sample is the source of the 6 T cell receptor beta chains below, sequenced in a study of shared clonotypes between healthy human individuals. Generated by immunoSEQ multiplex PCR, the TCRdb table keeps only in-frame clones and is missing some. The data contain around 600,000 clones, less than 98% of them singletons. The sequenced sample consisted of naive CD4+ T cells sorted from blood. Noted subset: CD45RA+ positively selected. These receptors were obtained from a young woman in good health.

The rearrangement joins TRBV28 to TRBJ1-2; D gene uncertain. The CDR3 sequence is 14 residues long. Germline lookup yields CDR1 MDHEN and CDR2 SYDVKM. Trimming left V 5 bases short and J 2 bases short, with 12 bases between. The CDR3 region has the DNA TGTGCCAGCAGTGACCCCGGGTGGAACTATGGCTACACCTTC. Protein: CASSDPGWNYGYTF.

The V gene is TRBV7-2, the J gene TRBJ2-1, with 7 bases matching TRBD2. The CDR3 is 14 residues long. Germline lookup yields CDR1 SGHTA and CDR2 FQGNSA. The trim removed 3 bases at V and 7 bases at J, leaving 6 bases unmatched. CDR3 DNA sequence: TGTGCCAGCAGCTTCAGACTAGCACAGAATGAGCAGTTCTTC. This gives the protein CASSFRLAQNEQFF.

The chain is built from TRBV10-3 and TRBJ2-5, with D possibly TRBD1 on 5 matching bases. The end of the DNA aligns better with TRBJ2-7, so the J call may be wrong. Germline V gives CDR1 ENHRY, CDR2 SYGVKD. The CDR3 contains 12 residues. CDR3 sequence reads: CASRAGPYEQYF. CDR3 sequence (DNA): TGTGCCAGCAGGGCAGGACCCTACGAGCAGTACTTC.

The CDR3 DNA reads TGTGCCAGCAGTGACGGCGCAGCGGATTACTCCTACAATGAGCAGTTCTTC. This gives the protein CASSDGAADYSYNEQFF. The chain links TRBV6-4 to TRBJ2-1; tentatively, D is TRBD2 (5 bases). The CDR3 runs 17 residues. Trimming stripped 2 bases from V and 0 bases from J, with 14 bases between. Germline V gives CDR1 MRHNA, CDR2 SNTAGT.

Only one count was recorded for this clone. The V call is TRBV7-2, the J call TRBJ2-5; D is possibly TRBD1 (6 bases). Germline values: CDR1 SGHTA, CDR2 FQGNSA. Trimming took 4 bases from V and 1 from J, leaving 10 bases between them. The CDR3 has 14 residues. CDR3 sequence: CASSSGTLQETQYF. The CDR3 nucleotides are TGTGCCAGCAGCTCTGGGACACTCCAAGAGACCCAGTACTTC.

The chain couples TRBV5-6 to TRBJ2-7; D may be TRBD1 (5 bases). The CDR3 totals 13 residues. CDR1 and CDR2 (germline): SGHDT, YYEEEE. Trimming left V 2 bases short and J 6 bases short, with 12 bases between. As DNA, the CDR3 is TGTGCCAGCAGCTTTTTCCAGGGTGGCGAGCAGTACTTC. Translation gives CASSFFQGGEQYF.